This entry features one TCR beta chain sequence. What it binds is unknown. MiXCR was run by TCRdb on the RT-PCR reads, yielding one entry per CDR3 protein. The sample holds some 540,000 distinct CDR3 sequences; approximately 24% are singletons and the top ten take about 3%. The data belong to a study of response to subunit inactivated influenza vaccine. The study's findings and limits: After each seasonal influenza vaccination, few new T cells are recruited, the authors suggested.

Trimming took off 6 bases at V and 6 bases at J, with 12 bases between the two ends. Germline-derived CDR1 and CDR2 are SGHTA and FQGNSA. The CDR3 contains 12 residues. The sample was also linked to a second study, of T cells expressing NK-cell markers. From that second work: UMIs were included in TCR beta cDNA generated by 5'RACE template switching. Sorted T-cell subsets CD3+CD56+NKG2C+, CD3+CD56+NKG2C- and CD3+CD56-NKG2C+ were TCR beta-sequenced. For a few donors, these clonotypes were likewise the leading ones in the CD3+CD56-NKG2C+ fraction.

The sequence was collected from a man between 50 and 59 years old who received an inactivated influenza vaccine. The material sequenced was CD4+ T cells sorted from PBMCs, taken approximately 13 days after vaccination. V and J are TRBV7-2 and TRBJ2-7; unclear D gene. CDR3 region: CASRQIFGEQYF. CDR3 bases: TGTGCCAGCAGACAGATCTTCGGCGAGCAGTACTTC.